This T cell receptor (beta chain) was retrieved from a study of STAT5B mutations in CD4+ large granular lymphocyte leukemia. Whole-study findings and limits: Top patient clones used TRBV06 genes more often: 8/27 versus 2/35 in controls.

Germline CDR1 SGHRS, CDR2 YFSETQ. Trimming cost V 5 bases and J 4 bases, with 16 bases left between them. The length of the CDR3 is 15 residues. Clones were read by immunoSEQ multiplex PCR, and TCRdb kept only the in-frame ones, dropping some. This sample has fewer than 50,000 clones; about 86% occur once, and the top ten carry 0.3% to 0.45%. As regards this clone: The antigen is unknown.

The sample taken for sequencing was CD4+ T cells from blood buffy coats. This TCR came from a human donor in good health. The rearrangement joins TRBV5-1 to TRBJ1-5; the D is unclear. CDR3 in amino acids: CASRRDGGWNQPQHF. CDR3 sequence (DNA): TGCGCCAGCAGACGCGACGGTGGTTGGAATCAGCCCCAGCATTTT.